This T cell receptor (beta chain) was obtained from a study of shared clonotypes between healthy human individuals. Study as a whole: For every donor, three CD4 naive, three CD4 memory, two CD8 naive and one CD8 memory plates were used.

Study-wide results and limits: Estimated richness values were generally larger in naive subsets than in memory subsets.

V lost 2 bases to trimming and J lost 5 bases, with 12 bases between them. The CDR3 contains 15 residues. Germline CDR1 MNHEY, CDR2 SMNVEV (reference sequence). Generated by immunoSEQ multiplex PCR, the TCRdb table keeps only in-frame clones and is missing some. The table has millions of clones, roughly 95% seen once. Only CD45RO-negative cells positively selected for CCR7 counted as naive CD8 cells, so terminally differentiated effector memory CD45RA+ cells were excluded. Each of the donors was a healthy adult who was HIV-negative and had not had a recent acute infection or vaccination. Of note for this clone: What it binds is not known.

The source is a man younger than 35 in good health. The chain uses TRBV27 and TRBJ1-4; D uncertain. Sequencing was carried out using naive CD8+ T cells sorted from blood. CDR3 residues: CASSLVGQINEKLFF. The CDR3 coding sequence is TGTGCCAGCAGTTTAGTTGGCCAAATAAATGAAAAACTGTTTTTT. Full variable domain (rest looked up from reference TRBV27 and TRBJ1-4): EAQVTQNPRYLITVTGKKLTVTCSQNMNHEYMSWYRQDPGLGLRQIYYSMNVEVTDKGDVPEGYKVSRKEKRNFPLILESPSPNQTSLYFCASSLVGQINEKLFFGSGTQLSVL.